Listed here is a single T cell receptor (beta chain). Its antigen is still unknown. Those who donated were healthy HIV-negative adults, with no recent acute infections or vaccinations reported. Partitioning of CD4+ cells yielded a CD45RA+ naive subset and a CD45RA-negative memory subset. These data come from a study of shared clonotypes between healthy human individuals. Study-wide findings and caveats: Donors were few, which limited the genetic and exposure-history diversity represented.

Assay runs were performed at deep level. Sequencing used immunoSEQ multiplex PCR; TCRdb keeps in-frame clones, though not all of them. The repertoire holds around 720,000 clones, more than 70% seen once, with about 1.8% in the top ten. The CDR3 extends over 15 amino acids. Germline V gene lookup returns CDR1 SGHAT and CDR2 FQNNGV. V gave up 2 bases and J gave up 3 bases; unmatched junction bases: 2. This clonotype was sampled from a woman aged 25 to 39 in good health. Sequences were obtained from memory CD4+ T cells sorted from blood. Stated subset: CD45RA-negative fraction. This sequence joins TRBV11-2 and TRBJ2-5; 11 bases line up with TRBD1. The CDR3 region has the DNA TGTGCCAGCAGCTTATTGGGACAGGGGGAAGAGACCCAGTACTTC. Its translation: CASSLLGQGEETQYF.